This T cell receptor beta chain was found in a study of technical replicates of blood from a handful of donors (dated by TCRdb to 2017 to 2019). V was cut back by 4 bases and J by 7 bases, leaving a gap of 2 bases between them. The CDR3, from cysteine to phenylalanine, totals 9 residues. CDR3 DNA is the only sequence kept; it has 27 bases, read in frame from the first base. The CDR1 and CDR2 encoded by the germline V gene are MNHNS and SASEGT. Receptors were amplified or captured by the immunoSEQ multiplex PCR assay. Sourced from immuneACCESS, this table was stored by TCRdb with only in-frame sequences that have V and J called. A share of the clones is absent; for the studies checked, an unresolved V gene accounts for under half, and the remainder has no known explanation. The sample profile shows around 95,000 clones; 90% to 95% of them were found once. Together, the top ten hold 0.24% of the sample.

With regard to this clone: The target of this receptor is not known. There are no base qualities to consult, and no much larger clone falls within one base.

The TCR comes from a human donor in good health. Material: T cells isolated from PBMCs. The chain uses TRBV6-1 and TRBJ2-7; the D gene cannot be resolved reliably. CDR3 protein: CASSVEQYF. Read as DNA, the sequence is TGTGCCAGCAGTGTAGAGCAGTACTTC.